A selection of T cell receptor beta chains follows, all from one sample in a study of blood T cells in healthy people across ages. TCRdb passed the 5' RACE reads through MiXCR, listing each CDR3 protein once. The data contain hundreds of thousands of distinct CDR3 sequences, approximately 40% of them singletons. Material for sequencing was blood. Receptors were obtained from a man aged 80 or over in good health. The CDR3 runs from the conserved cysteine through the conserved F or W. D genes are given only for firm matches.

CDR3aa: CASSSGTGRSQPQHF; j_gene: TRBJ1-5; v_gene: TRBV28; d_gene: TRBD1
CDR3aa: CATSDLSGRDTGELFF; j_gene: TRBJ2-2; v_gene: TRBV24-1; d_gene: TRBD2
CDR3aa: CASSARPGLDLSYEQYF; j_gene: TRBJ2-7; v_gene: TRBV5-1; d_gene: TRBD2
CDR3aa: CASSEDREREKLFF; j_gene: TRBJ1-4; v_gene: TRBV6-1; d_gene: .
CDR3aa: CSGYRVYYGYTF; j_gene: TRBJ1-2; v_gene: TRBV29-1; d_gene: .
CDR3aa: CASRVGSYNEQYF; j_gene: TRBJ2-5; v_gene: TRBV11-1; d_gene: .
CDR3aa: CSVPQGGVNTEAFF; j_gene: TRBJ1-1; v_gene: TRBV29-1; d_gene: TRBD1
CDR3aa: CASRTREVRETQYF; j_gene: TRBJ2-5; v_gene: TRBV5-1; d_gene: TRBD2
CDR3aa: CASRLAGGRSYNEQFF; j_gene: TRBJ2-1; v_gene: TRBV7-2; d_gene: TRBD2
CDR3aa: CASSPRQGARNEQYF; j_gene: TRBJ2-5; v_gene: TRBV12-3/TRBV12-4; d_gene: TRBD1
CDR3aa: CASSPTWTGGAGETQYF; j_gene: TRBJ2-5; v_gene: TRBV7-2; d_gene: TRBD1
CDR3aa: CATSSQGGAYYNEQFF; j_gene: TRBJ2-1; v_gene: TRBV15; d_gene: .
CDR3aa: CASSPHQGLGYTF; j_gene: TRBJ1-2; v_gene: TRBV6-5; d_gene: .
CDR3aa: CASTQGSLGREQYF; j_gene: TRBJ2-7; v_gene: TRBV6-2/TRBV6-3; d_gene: .
CDR3aa: CASSAGEGSYEQYF; j_gene: TRBJ2-7; v_gene: TRBV6-5; d_gene: TRBD2
CDR3aa: CASSLRGHGTQPYEQYF; j_gene: TRBJ2-7; v_gene: TRBV5-1; d_gene: .
CDR3aa: CSARDGDTQPQHF; j_gene: TRBJ1-5; v_gene: TRBV20-1; d_gene: .
CDR3aa: CASSLDGANYGYTF; j_gene: TRBJ1-2; v_gene: TRBV7-9; d_gene: .
CDR3aa: CASRLGGEQFF; j_gene: TRBJ2-1; v_gene: TRBV2; d_gene: .
CDR3aa: CASSQENWSNSPLHF; j_gene: TRBJ1-6; v_gene: TRBV4-3; d_gene: .
CDR3aa: CASSSTDQKETQYF; j_gene: TRBJ2-5; v_gene: TRBV6-2/TRBV6-3; d_gene: .
CDR3aa: CATVTTHEQFF; j_gene: TRBJ2-1; v_gene: TRBV6-5; d_gene: .
CDR3aa: CASSYSGGWAEVFF; j_gene: TRBJ1-1; v_gene: TRBV6-2/TRBV6-3; d_gene: TRBD1
CDR3aa: CASSLNYGVLNKTQETQYF; j_gene: TRBJ2-5; v_gene: TRBV12-3/TRBV12-4; d_gene: .
CDR3aa: CATSRVVRPNEQFF; j_gene: TRBJ2-1; v_gene: TRBV15; d_gene: .
CDR3aa: CASSSQGSPYGYTF; j_gene: TRBJ1-2; v_gene: TRBV2; d_gene: .
CDR3aa: CSAYRTGGYEQYF; j_gene: .; v_gene: TRBV20-1; d_gene: TRBD1
CDR3aa: CASSPAKGAGAGNEQFF; j_gene: TRBJ2-1; v_gene: TRBV12-3/TRBV12-4; d_gene: .
CDR3aa: CSARDLGTGELFF; j_gene: TRBJ2-2; v_gene: TRBV20-1; d_gene: .
CDR3aa: CSARGSPGQGIYEQYF; j_gene: .; v_gene: TRBV20-1; d_gene: TRBD1
CDR3aa: CASRQGQGNLDEQYF; j_gene: .; v_gene: TRBV6-2/TRBV6-3; d_gene: TRBD1
CDR3aa: CASSPRGRGLVGQYF; j_gene: TRBJ2-7; v_gene: TRBV27; d_gene: TRBD1
CDR3aa: CAGWDRVREQYF; j_gene: TRBJ2-7; v_gene: TRBV28; d_gene: TRBD1
CDR3aa: CATSDWPQETQYF; j_gene: TRBJ2-5; v_gene: TRBV24-1; d_gene: .
CDR3aa: CASRKGVGEAVFF; j_gene: TRBJ2-1; v_gene: TRBV2; d_gene: .
CDR3aa: CASSHINIAGGPSDEQFF; j_gene: TRBJ2-1; v_gene: TRBV6-1; d_gene: TRBD2
CDR3aa: CASLPRGQVVTDTQYF; j_gene: TRBJ2-3; v_gene: TRBV7-2; d_gene: TRBD1
CDR3aa: CASSLDRDDGYTF; j_gene: TRBJ1-2; v_gene: TRBV7-2; d_gene: TRBD1
CDR3aa: CASMEEQPQHF; j_gene: TRBJ1-5; v_gene: TRBV10-1; d_gene: .
CDR3aa: CATSRDRVNDEQFF; j_gene: TRBJ2-1; v_gene: TRBV15; d_gene: .
CDR3aa: CASSQEIVSTDTQYF; j_gene: TRBJ2-3; v_gene: TRBV14; d_gene: .
CDR3aa: CASSRGGEQYF; j_gene: TRBJ2-7; v_gene: TRBV12-3/TRBV12-4; d_gene: .
CDR3aa: CSANLQGPTSGYTF; j_gene: TRBJ1-2; v_gene: TRBV20-1; d_gene: .
CDR3aa: CASSYLTGGGELFF; j_gene: TRBJ2-2; v_gene: TRBV11-2; d_gene: TRBD1
CDR3aa: CASSLALAGDGANVLTF; j_gene: TRBJ2-6; v_gene: TRBV5-1; d_gene: TRBD2
CDR3aa: CASKREVYGYTF; j_gene: TRBJ1-2; v_gene: TRBV28; d_gene: .
CDR3aa: CASSLELTSTDTQYF; j_gene: TRBJ2-3; v_gene: TRBV11-2; d_gene: .
CDR3aa: CASSYDRGTTYEQYF; j_gene: TRBJ2-7; v_gene: TRBV6-2/TRBV6-3; d_gene: .
CDR3aa: CASSTGTSGTDTQYF; j_gene: TRBJ2-3; v_gene: TRBV6-2/TRBV6-3; d_gene: TRBD2